What follows describes a single T cell receptor (beta chain). Healthy individuals who donated bone marrow served as the donors. The data are from a study of cytomegalovirus exposure and HLA in healthy donors. The germline V gene has CDR1 SGDLS and CDR2 YYNGEE. The J segment lost 3 bases and the V segment lost 5 bases, leaving 10 bases of the junction unmatched. This CDR3 spans 15 amino acids. The PCR ran on 60 Vbeta and 13 Jbeta primers. The method was immunoSEQ multiplex PCR; TCRdb's version includes in-frame clones alone and lacks a portion of them. The sample carries about 210,000 clones, 70% to 80% recorded once.

Sequencing input: PBMCs. This chain links TRBV9 with TRBJ1-1, with 7 bases lining up with TRBD1. The receptor was derived from a male donor in good health and CMV-seropositive. The CDR3 is CASSVLPGGDTEAFF. CDR3 DNA: TGTGCCAGCAGTGTCCTCCCAGGGGGAGACACTGAAGCTTTCTTT.